These T cell receptor beta chains were read from a single sample in a study of CD8 T cells in Susac syndrome. TCRdb reprocessed the immunoSEQ multiplex PCR reads with MiXCR, giving one entry per CDR3 protein. Here the sample spans approximately 110,000 distinct CDR3 sequences, about 92% being singletons. Material: CD8+ T cells from PBMCs. These receptors originate from a human donor with multiple sclerosis. Both conserved end residues are part of each CDR3. Each record gives: clone size, J gene, D gene, V gene, CDR3 DNA, CDR3 protein. D genes are given only for firm matches. Where a row states a size, it is once, few, many or the class of an expanded clone; other rows omit it.

size: .
J: TRBJ2-4
D: .
V: TRBV6-1
DNA: TGTGCCAGCACCGAGGGCATTCAGTACTTC
CDR3: CASTEGIQYF

size: .
J: TRBJ1-3
D: .
V: TRBV9
DNA: TGTGCCAGCAGCGTAGAGGGGGGCTCTGGAAACACCATATATTTT
CDR3: CASSVEGGSGNTIYF

size: .
J: TRBJ2-1
D: TRBD2
V: TRBV13
DNA: TGTGCCAGCAGCTCCACTCTAGCGGGGGGTACCTACAATGAGCAGTTCTTC
CDR3: CASSSTLAGGTYNEQFF

size: .
J: TRBJ2-1
D: .
V: TRBV9
DNA: TGTGCCAGCAGCCCCCAACTGACGAATGAGCAGTTCTTC
CDR3: CASSPQLTNEQFF

size: .
J: TRBJ1-2
D: .
V: TRBV16
DNA: TGTGCCAGCAGCCAATTCCCCCATGGCTACACCTTC
CDR3: CASSQFPHGYTF

size: .
J: TRBJ2-2
D: .
V: TRBV9
DNA: TGTGCCGGCAGCGTAGCGGCCGGGGAGCTGTTTTTT
CDR3: CAGSVAAGELFF

size: .
J: TRBJ2-2
D: .
V: TRBV6-5
DNA: TGTGCCAGCAAGGGGCAGTACACCGGGGAGCTGTTTTTT
CDR3: CASKGQYTGELFF

size: few
J: TRBJ1-1
D: .
V: TRBV12-3/TRBV12-4
DNA: TGTGCCAGCAGTTTTGGGGCGACTGAAGCTTTCTTT
CDR3: CASSFGATEAFF

size: .
J: TRBJ2-1
D: .
V: TRBV7-9
DNA: TGTGCCAGCAGCTCCGGACAATCGGTATTTGAGCAGTTCTTC
CDR3: CASSSGQSVFEQFF

size: once
J: TRBJ1-1
D: .
V: TRBV20-1
DNA: TGCAGTGCTAGAGATTACAGGGACACTGAAGCTTTCTTT
CDR3: CSARDYRDTEAFF

size: .
J: TRBJ2-7
D: .
V: TRBV12-3/TRBV12-4
DNA: TGTGCCAGCAGCTACCCGGGGGCGAGCTCCTACGAGCAGTACTTC
CDR3: CASSYPGASSYEQYF

size: once
J: TRBJ1-1
D: .
V: TRBV2
DNA: TGTGCCAGCATGGAGGCGGGGGCGTCACCTGAAGCTTTCTTT
CDR3: CASMEAGASPEAFF

size: .
J: TRBJ2-5
D: TRBD1
V: TRBV7-9
DNA: TGTGCCAGCAGGACAGGGGGCGCGAGGCAAGAGACCCAGTACTTC
CDR3: CASRTGGARQETQYF

size: .
J: TRBJ1-5
D: .
V: TRBV27
DNA: TGTGCCTGCCGAGACAGGAGGGGGGATCAGCCCCAGCATTTT
CDR3: CACRDRRGDQPQHF

size: .
J: TRBJ1-2
D: .
V: TRBV13
DNA: TGTGCCAGCAGCCCCCGGACCGAGGGCGGCTACACCTTC
CDR3: CASSPRTEGGYTF

size: .
J: TRBJ1-2
D: .
V: TRBV12-3/TRBV12-4
DNA: TGTGCCAGCAGTTCTGGGACTGGCTACACCTTC
CDR3: CASSSGTGYTF

size: once
J: TRBJ1-3
D: .
V: TRBV7-6
DNA: TGTGCCAGCAGCTTACACCACCGAGGTTGGGGAAACACCATATATTTT
CDR3: CASSLHHRGWGNTIYF

size: .
J: TRBJ2-7
D: .
V: TRBV20-1
DNA: TGCAGTGCTCCCACTGGGGTCCGGTACGAGCAGTACTTC
CDR3: CSAPTGVRYEQYF

size: .
J: TRBJ2-5
D: TRBD2
V: TRBV6-2/TRBV6-3
DNA: TGTGCCAGCAGTTCCAGAGGGGCTAGCGGGGAGGGGGTTGATGAGACCCAGTACTTC
CDR3: CASSSRGASGEGVDETQYF

size: .
J: TRBJ2-5
D: .
V: TRBV28
DNA: TGTGCCAGCAGTTTTTCCCTAAACGGGGGTGGAGCAGGAGAGACCCAGTACTTC
CDR3: CASSFSLNGGGAGETQYF

size: .
J: TRBJ2-7
D: TRBD2
V: TRBV5-6
DNA: TGTGCCAGCAGCACCGGGACTAGCGGCTACGAGCAGTACTTC
CDR3: CASSTGTSGYEQYF

size: .
J: TRBJ2-5
D: .
V: TRBV27
DNA: TGTGCCAGCAGTTCCTTGGGTAGAGAGACCCAGTACTTC
CDR3: CASSSLGRETQYF

size: .
J: TRBJ1-1
D: .
V: TRBV5-4
DNA: TGTGCCAGCAGCCCTCTTTCGAGGGGCACTGAAGCTTTCTTT
CDR3: CASSPLSRGTEAFF

size: once
J: TRBJ2-1
D: .
V: TRBV9
DNA: TGTGCCAGCAGCCCGACCGGGGACCCCAATGAGCAGTTCTTC
CDR3: CASSPTGDPNEQFF

size: .
J: TRBJ2-7
D: .
V: TRBV2
DNA: TGTGCCAGCAGACTCTGGGCGGGGAAGAACTCCTACGAGCAGTACTTC
CDR3: CASRLWAGKNSYEQYF

size: .
J: TRBJ2-5
D: .
V: TRBV6-5
DNA: TGTGCCAGCAGGGATTGGGAGACCCAGTACTTC
CDR3: CASRDWETQYF

size: .
J: TRBJ2-7
D: .
V: TRBV7-9
DNA: TGTGCCAGCAGCCCCCCCTTACGTCGCAGGGAACACGAGCAGTACTTC
CDR3: CASSPPLRRREHEQYF

size: once
J: TRBJ2-4
D: .
V: TRBV27
DNA: TGTGCCAGCAGTCCGGGCCACCCAGCCAAAAACATTCAGTACTTC
CDR3: CASSPGHPAKNIQYF

size: .
J: TRBJ1-2
D: TRBD1
V: TRBV9
DNA: TGTGCCAGCAGCGCGACCCGGGACAGGCGCTATGGCTACACCTTC
CDR3: CASSATRDRRYGYTF

size: .
J: TRBJ2-1
D: TRBD2
V: TRBV15
DNA: TGTGCCACCAGCAGAGAAGCGGGGTCCTACAATGAGCAGTTCTTC
CDR3: CATSREAGSYNEQFF

size: .
J: TRBJ2-2
D: TRBD1
V: TRBV9
DNA: TGTGCCAGCAGCGTAGATGCGACAGGGGTTCGTTCCGGGGAGCTGTTTTTT
CDR3: CASSVDATGVRSGELFF

size: .
J: TRBJ1-1
D: TRBD1
V: TRBV4-1
DNA: TGCGCCAGCAGCCTTCATGACAGGGTTGGAACTGAAGCTTTCTTT
CDR3: CASSLHDRVGTEAFF

size: .
J: TRBJ1-1
D: .
V: TRBV7-9
DNA: TGTGCCTCTTCCTTGCGGGGGGCGGGCGATACGTCCGAAGCTTTCTTT
CDR3: CASSLRGAGDTSEAFF

size: .
J: TRBJ2-1
D: .
V: TRBV3-1
DNA: TGTGCCAGGCGGGCCGGGGGACTTGAGCAGTTCTTC
CDR3: CARRAGGLEQFF

size: .
J: TRBJ2-6
D: .
V: TRBV28
DNA: TGTGCCAGCAGTTTTAGAGGCTCTGGGGCCAACGTCCTGACTTTC
CDR3: CASSFRGSGANVLTF

size: .
J: TRBJ2-5
D: .
V: TRBV15
DNA: TGTGCCACCAGCGAGCCGACAGTTCAAGAGACCCAGTACTTC
CDR3: CATSEPTVQETQYF

size: .
J: TRBJ2-3
D: .
V: TRBV9
DNA: TGTGCCAGCAGCGTAGAACCGGGAGCTAGCACAGATACGCAGTATTTT
CDR3: CASSVEPGASTDTQYF

size: .
J: TRBJ2-2
D: .
V: TRBV28
DNA: TGTGCCAGCAGTTTAGGTCGGAACACCGGGGAGCTGTTTTTT
CDR3: CASSLGRNTGELFF

size: .
J: TRBJ2-7
D: TRBD1
V: TRBV28
DNA: TGTGCCAGCAGTTTAGGGCAGGGGGCGTTATATTGGGACAACGAGCAGTACTTC
CDR3: CASSLGQGALYWDNEQYF

size: once
J: TRBJ1-2
D: .
V: TRBV4-1
DNA: TGCGCCAGCAGCCTACCATCTCGGGGCGCCGAAGCTAACTATGGCTACACCTTC
CDR3: CASSLPSRGAEANYGYTF

size: once
J: TRBJ2-3
D: .
V: TRBV7-6
DNA: TGTGCCAGCAGCCCAATCCTTGAAGGGGATACGCAGTATTTT
CDR3: CASSPILEGDTQYF

size: once
J: TRBJ1-4
D: .
V: TRBV20-1
DNA: TGCAGTGCTTCCCGTGGGGCTGCGGGCGAAAAACTGTTTTTT
CDR3: CSASRGAAGEKLFF

size: once
J: TRBJ1-5
D: .
V: TRBV21-1
DNA: TGTGCCAGCAGCAAAGAGCGGACAGGGAGATCGGATAGCAATCAGCCCCAGCATTTT
CDR3: CASSKERTGRSDSNQPQHF

size: .
J: TRBJ2-7
D: TRBD1
V: TRBV19
DNA: TGTGCCAGTAGCGCCGGGACAGGGGTGTACTACGAGCAGTACTTC
CDR3: CASSAGTGVYYEQYF

size: .
J: TRBJ1-1
D: .
V: TRBV3-1
DNA: TGTGCCAGCAGCCAAGACGGACAGAGGAACACTGAAGCTTTCTTT
CDR3: CASSQDGQRNTEAFF

size: .
J: TRBJ1-1
D: .
V: TRBV4-1
DNA: TGCGCCAGCAGCCAAGAGGTCCTGAACACTGAAGCTTTCTTT
CDR3: CASSQEVLNTEAFF

size: .
J: TRBJ1-4
D: TRBD1
V: TRBV7-9
DNA: TGTGCCAGCAGCTCCGGGATTGGGACAGGAGAAACTTTT
CDR3: CASSSGIGTGETF

size: .
J: TRBJ2-2
D: TRBD1
V: TRBV6-5
DNA: TGTGCCAGCAGTTACTCAGGGACAGTGGGGTATGGCGGGGAGCTGTTTTTT
CDR3: CASSYSGTVGYGGELFF

size: once
J: TRBJ2-4
D: TRBD1
V: TRBV19
DNA: TGTGCCAGTGGGGACAGGGTAGCCAAAAACATTCAGTACTTC
CDR3: CASGDRVAKNIQYF